Here is one TCR beta chain with its context. This record comes from a study of blood T cell repertoires in COVID-19. Seattle patients were enrolled while actively infected and followed longitudinally. Data came from immunoSEQ multiplex PCR; TCRdb stores just in-frame clones and leaves some out. The sample yields 68,000 or so clones, 90% seen once. This CDR3 is 15 amino acids long. V was clipped by 2 bases and J by 0 bases, with 9 bases between them. From germline, CDR1 is LNHDA and CDR2 SQIVND (reference sequence). This sequence originates from a man aged 45-60 years with COVID-19, enrolled during active disease. This rearrangement joins TRBV19 to TRBJ2-3; no definite D call. Sequencing was done on a sample of peripheral blood. The CDR3 reads CASSIRSLSTDTQYF. The CDR3 DNA sequence: TGTGCCAGTAGTATAAGGAGTCTCAGCACAGATACGCAGTATTTT.